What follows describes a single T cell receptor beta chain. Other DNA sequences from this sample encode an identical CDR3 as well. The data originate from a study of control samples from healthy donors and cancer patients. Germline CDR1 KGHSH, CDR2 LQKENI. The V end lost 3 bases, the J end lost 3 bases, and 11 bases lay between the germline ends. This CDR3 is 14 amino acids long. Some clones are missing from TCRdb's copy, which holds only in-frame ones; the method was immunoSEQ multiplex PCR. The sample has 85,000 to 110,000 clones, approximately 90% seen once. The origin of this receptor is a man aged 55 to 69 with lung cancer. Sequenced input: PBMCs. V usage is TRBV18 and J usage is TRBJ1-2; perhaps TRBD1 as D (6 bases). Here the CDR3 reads CASSPPQGYYGYTF. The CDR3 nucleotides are TGTGCCAGCTCACCCCCTCAGGGGTACTATGGCTACACCTTC.